These 28 T cell receptor beta chains were all obtained from the same sample, sequenced in a study of shared clonotypes between healthy human individuals. Assay used: immunoSEQ multiplex PCR; TCRdb lists only in-frame clones, some missing. This table has roughly 1.4 million clones, less than 99% appearing once. The sequenced sample consisted of naive CD4+ T cells sorted from blood. The subset denotes: CD45RA+ positively selected. These receptors all come from a man aged 25-40 years in good health.

This sequence joins TRBV7-9 and TRBJ2-4; no clear D gene. The length of the CDR3 is 13 residues. Germline V gives CDR1 SEHNR, CDR2 FQNEAQ (reference sequence). The V gene lost 1 base and the J gene lost 3 bases, with 4 bases spanning the gap. In nucleotides, the CDR3 is TGTGCCAGCAGCTTAGATAGCAAAAACATTCAGTACTTC. This translates into CASSLDSKNIQYF.

The genes are TRBV7-3 and TRBJ2-1; TRBD2 matches at 7 bases. J gave up 9 bases and V 3 bases, and 17 bases lay outside the gene matches. The CDR3 totals 17 residues. Germline V gives CDR1 SGHTA, CDR2 FQGTGA. CDR3 nucleotides: TGTGCCAGCAGCTTTTCAGGTCTGGGACTAAAGGCGGGTGAGCAGTTCTTC. Translation: CASSFSGLGLKAGEQFF.

V and J are TRBV18 and TRBJ2-2, with TRBD2 matching 10 bases. V dropped 3 bases and J dropped 6; count of bases not matched to a gene: 19. The CDR3 runs to 20 residues. Per germline, CDR1 KGHSH and CDR2 LQKENI. DNA of the CDR3: TGTGCCAGCTCACCGGTCCGCTCAGGGGCGACTAGCGGGTCTGCCGGGGAGCTGTTTTTT. Translation: CASSPVRSGATSGSAGELFF.

The V call is TRBV28, the J call TRBJ1-5; the D gene is possibly TRBD1 (6 bases). CDR1 MDHEN and CDR2 SYDVKM come from the germline V gene. This CDR3 region has 13 residues. V was clipped by 8 bases and J by 2 bases, with 10 bases between them. CDR3 bases: TGTGCCAGCGGGACACCAGGCAATCAGCCCCAGCATTTT. This translates into CASGTPGNQPQHF.

This chain joins TRBV5-4 and TRBJ2-7, with TRBD2 as a possible D gene (5 bases). Germline V gives CDR1 SGHNT, CDR2 YYREEE (reference sequence). V was trimmed by 4 bases and J by 3 bases, leaving 20 bases between them. CDR3 size: 16 residues. Here the CDR3 reads CASSLVRTGKHYEQYF. CDR3 coding DNA: TGTGCCAGCAGCCTAGTTCGTACCGGGAAACACTACGAGCAGTACTTC. Full variable domain (missing parts from reference TRBV5-4 and TRBJ2-7): ETGVTQSPTHLIKTRGQQVTLRCSSQSGHNTVSWYQQALGQGPQFIFQYYREEENGRGNFPPRFSGLQFPNYSSELNVNALELDDSALYLCASSLVRTGKHYEQYFGPGTRLTVT.

The J gene is TRBJ2-7, the V gene TRBV5-5; weak D call: TRBD1 (6 bases). The CDR3 covers 15 residues. V shed 4 bases and J shed 0 bases, with 14 bases lying between them. Germline CDR1 SGHKS, CDR2 YYEKEE (reference sequence). The CDR3 loop reads CASSPRGTSSYEQYF. As DNA, the CDR3 is TGTGCCAGCAGCCCCCGAGGGACAAGCTCCTACGAGCAGTACTTC. Looking up the rest from reference TRBV5-5 and TRBJ2-7 gives the full variable domain: DAGVTQSPTHLIKTRGQQVTLRCSPISGHKSVSWYQQVLGQGPQFIFQYYEKEERGRGNFPDRFSARQFPNYSSELNVNALLLGDSALYLCASSPRGTSSYEQYFGPGTRLTVT.

The rearrangement links TRBV7-6 to TRBJ2-6, with D maybe TRBD1 (7 bases). Looked up from germline, CDR1 is SGHVS and CDR2 is FNYEAQ. With 2 bases removed from V and 3 bases from J, the gap between germline ends came to 17 bases. CDR3 length equals 18 residues. DNA of the CDR3: TGTGCCAGCAGCTTATCTGGCAGGGGGACTTTTGGGGCCAACGTCCTGACTTTC. It translates to CASSLSGRGTFGANVLTF.

The chain couples TRBV7-6 to TRBJ2-1, with D possibly being TRBD1 or TRBD2 (5 bases each). V gave up 8 bases and J gave up 5 bases, with 19 bases separating them. Germline V gives CDR1 SGHVS, CDR2 FNYEAQ. The CDR3 is 15 residues long. The chain's CDR3 is CASRPLGVHDNEQFF. The CDR3, as DNA: TGTGCCAGCCGGCCTCTGGGGGTCCATGACAATGAGCAGTTCTTC. The variable domain in full, with the rest retrieved from reference TRBV7-6 and TRBJ2-1, is GAGVSQSPRYKVTKRGQDVALRCDPISGHVSLYWYRQALGQGPEFLTYFNYEAQQDKSGLPNDRFSAERPEGSISTLTIQRTEQRDSAMYRCASRPLGVHDNEQFFGPGTRLTVL.

J is TRBJ2-6 and V is TRBV29-1; 10 bases align to TRBD1. V shed 0 bases, J shed 0 bases, and the junction held 8 bases outside the gene matches. The CDR3 sequence is 19 residues long. The V gene's germline CDR1 is SQVTM and CDR2 ANQGSEA. The CDR3 DNA reads as TGCAGCGTTGAAGATCTGGGGGGACAGGGGAACTCTGGGGCCAACGTCCTGACTTTC. Translating it yields CSVEDLGGQGNSGANVLTF.

This chain connects TRBV29-1 to TRBJ2-1; 10 bases fit TRBD2. The V segment lost 2 bases and the J segment 3 bases; nucleotides outside the gene matches: 1. Germline values: CDR1 SQVTM, CDR2 ANQGSEA. This CDR3 region has 14 residues. DNA for the CDR3: TGCAGCGTTGAAAAGCGGGAGGGCTACAATGAGCAGTTCTTC. Protein product: CSVEKREGYNEQFF.

The chain couples TRBV13 to TRBJ2-5, with a possible D match to TRBD2 (5 bases). Per germline, CDR1 PRHDT and CDR2 FYEKMQ (reference sequence). The CDR3 contains 12 residues. V shed 5 bases and J shed 5 bases, with 9 bases lying between them. CDR3 residues: CASSRTRETQYF. CDR3 DNA: TGTGCCAGCAGCCGGACTCGGGAGACCCAGTACTTC. The full variable domain, rest sourced from reference TRBV13 and TRBJ2-5, is AAGVIQSPRHLIKEKRETATLKCYPIPRHDTVYWYQQGPGQDPQFLISFYEKMQSDKGSIPDRFSAQQFSDYHSELNMSSLELGDSALYFCASSRTRETQYFGPGTRLLVL.

The J gene is TRBJ2-3, the V gene TRBV5-1, with D uncertain. Germline values: CDR1 SGHRS, CDR2 YFSETQ. V gave up 0 bases and J gave up 0 bases, with 8 bases separating them. The CDR3 covers 15 residues. The CDR3 here is CASSLDVLSTDTQYF. CDR3 nucleotide sequence: TGCGCCAGCAGCTTGGATGTGCTAAGCACAGATACGCAGTATTTT.

Here the CDR3 reads CAWSRDTFNQPQHF. CDR3 nucleotides: TGTGCCTGGAGTCGGGACACCTTTAATCAGCCCCAGCATTTT. The chain is built from TRBV30 and TRBJ1-5, with TRBD1 as a possible D gene (6 bases). The CDR3 runs 14 residues. Trimming pared 2 bases from V and 4 bases from J, leaving 12 bases between. From germline, CDR1 is GTSNPN and CDR2 SVGIG (reference sequence).

This clone appeared once. V usage is TRBV9 and J usage is TRBJ1-2; 7 bases agree with TRBD1. Germline CDR1 SGDLS, CDR2 YYNGEE. The V segment lost 4 bases and the J segment 2 bases; nucleotides outside the gene matches: 5. The CDR3 sequence is 14 residues long. The DNA for the CDR3 is TGTGCCAGCAGCACCCTGACAGGGAACTATGGCTACACCTTC. It encodes CASSTLTGNYGYTF.

A note on this clone: The sample holds other DNA sequences that translate to the same CDR3. V and J are TRBV28 and TRBJ1-4; D not resolved. The germline V and J ends were trimmed by 5 bases and 7 bases, with 8 bases remaining between them. The CDR3 runs to 12 residues. The germline gives CDR1 MDHEN, CDR2 SYDVKM. CDR3 nucleotides: TGTGCCAGCAGTCCCCCGGTTGAAAAACTGTTTTTT. This encodes CASSPPVEKLFF.

CDR3 loop: CASGRLAGWATDTQYF. Written as DNA, the CDR3 is TGTGCCAGTGGTAGACTAGCGGGATGGGCAACAGATACGCAGTATTTT. The rearrangement links TRBV19 to TRBJ2-3; 11 bases align to TRBD2. The CDR3 consists of 16 residues. CDR1 and CDR2 (germline): LNHDA, SQIVND (reference sequence). Germline trimming cut 8 bases from V and 3 bases from J; bases unmatched to any gene: 10. The full variable domain, completed using reference TRBV19 and TRBJ2-3, is DGGITQSPKYLFRKEGQNVTLSCEQNLNHDAMYWYRQDPGQGLRLIYYSQIVNDFQKGDIAEGYSVSREKKESFPLTVTSAQKNPTAFYLCASGRLAGWATDTQYFGPGTRLTVL.

The chain employs TRBV28 and TRBJ1-2; D might be TRBD1 (5 bases). Trimming stripped 5 bases from V and 7 bases from J, with 17 bases between. There are 14 residues in the CDR3. CDR1 is MDHEN and CDR2 is SYDVKM in the germline V gene. The CDR3 sequence is CASSRPRVKGGYTF. The CDR3 DNA sequence: TGTGCCAGCAGTCGCCCCAGGGTAAAGGGTGGCTACACCTTC.

The CDR3 here is CASSATGTRMRETQYF. In nucleotides, the CDR3 is TGCGCCAGCAGTGCTACCGGGACTAGAATGAGAGAGACCCAGTACTTC. This sequence joins TRBV10-2 and TRBJ2-5; 8 bases agree with TRBD2. CDR3 size: 16 residues. Unmatched junction bases numbered 11, after V lost 4 bases and J lost 4 bases. Looked up from germline, CDR1 is WSHSY and CDR2 is SAAADI.

J is TRBJ2-5 and V is TRBV18, with D unresolved. V shed 0 bases and J shed 0 bases, with 8 bases lying between them. The CDR3 loop spans 15 amino acids. The germline V gene has CDR1 KGHSH and CDR2 LQKENI. The CDR3: CASSPPYQYQETQYF. CDR3 bases: TGTGCCAGCTCACCACCGTATCAGTACCAAGAGACCCAGTACTTC.

The J gene is TRBJ2-5, the V gene TRBV6-1; D call uncertain. The CDR3 loop spans 13 amino acids. Germline values: CDR1 MNHNS, CDR2 SASEGT. Trimming removed 4 bases at V and 1 base at J, with 7 bases between. CDR3 residues: CASSVPAQETQYF. The CDR3 DNA reads as TGTGCCAGCAGTGTACCGGCCCAAGAGACCCAGTACTTC.

The chain recombines TRBV5-3 with TRBJ2-3; TRBD1 matches at 9 bases. TRBV5-3 is an open reading frame whose function is uncertain. The CDR3 covers 17 residues. Trimming removed 4 bases from V and 3 bases from J; junction bases left unmatched: 12. Here the CDR3 DNA reads TGTGCCAGAAGCCTAGGACAGGGGAGGAAATTAACAGATACGCAGTATTTT. The encoded protein is CARSLGQGRKLTDTQYF.

The chain has TRBV4-1 and TRBJ2-7; 16 nucleotides agree with TRBD2. Germline lookup yields CDR1 MGHRA and CDR2 YSYEKL. The ends lost 3 bases at V and 7 bases at J; junction bases unmatched: 6. There are 16 residues in the CDR3. CDR3 sequence: CASSQPGLAGGPEQYF. The CDR3 DNA sequence: TGCGCCAGCAGCCAGCCGGGACTAGCGGGAGGGCCGGAGCAGTACTTC.

The chain uses TRBV27 and TRBJ2-7; 7 positions match TRBD2. V shed 1 base and J 6 bases; nucleotides not matched to a gene: 12. Germline CDR1 reads MNHEY; CDR2 reads SMNVEV (reference sequence). The CDR3 has 16 amino acids. The CDR3 coding sequence is TGTGCCAGCAGTTTATTCGTGGGAGGGACGGGAAGCGAGCAGTACTTC. Protein: CASSLFVGGTGSEQYF.

This rearrangement joins TRBV2 to TRBJ2-7; 7 bases line up with TRBD1. CDR3 length: 14 residues. Germline CDR1 and CDR2: SNHLY and FYNNEI. J gave up 3 bases and V 6 bases, and 8 bases lay outside the gene matches. The CDR3 spells CASRGNRGGYEQYF. CDR3 coding DNA: TGTGCCAGCAGGGGGAACAGGGGTGGCTACGAGCAGTACTTC. Full variable domain (remainder filled in from reference TRBV2 and TRBJ2-7): EPEVTQTPSHQVTQMGQEVILRCVPISNHLYFYWYRQILGQKVEFLVSFYNNEISEKSEIFDDQFSVERPDGSNFTLKIRSTKLEDSAMYFCASRGNRGGYEQYFGPGTRLTVT.

V usage is TRBV18 and J usage is TRBJ2-7, with D possibly matching TRBD1 (6 bases). There are 18 residues in the CDR3. The germline V gene encodes CDR1 KGHSH and CDR2 LQKENI. The V and J ends lost 3 bases and 3 bases respectively, with 24 bases between them. The CDR3 bases are TGTGCCAGCTCACCCCTCGGACAGCGACAAGGGTTGGTCTACGAGCAGTACTTC. Amino acid sequence: CASSPLGQRQGLVYEQYF.

The chain links TRBV2 to TRBJ1-5; 7 bases are a match to TRBD1. This CDR3 is built from 13 residues. Germline-derived CDR1 and CDR2 are SNHLY and FYNNEI. Losses at the gene ends were 6 bases for V and 3 bases for J; bases not matched to a gene: 2. This CDR3 reads CASRGQFNQPQHF. The CDR3 DNA sequence: TGTGCCAGCAGGGGACAGTTCAATCAGCCCCAGCATTTT.

The chain recombines TRBV5-5 with TRBJ2-6; TRBD1 matches 7 bases. This CDR3 is 19 amino acids long. V trimming: 0 bases; J trimming: 0 bases; junction bases outside the gene matches: 9. The germline gives CDR1 SGHKS, CDR2 YYEKEE (reference sequence). CDR3 protein: CASSLAPGQVLSGANVLTF. Here the CDR3 DNA reads TGTGCCAGCAGCTTGGCCCCCGGACAGGTACTCTCTGGGGCCAACGTCCTGACTTTC.

The V gene is TRBV18, the J gene TRBJ2-5; 7 nucleotides align to TRBD1. V shed 3 bases and J 2 bases; nucleotides not matched to a gene: 9. Germline V gene data show CDR1 as KGHSH and CDR2 as LQKENI. The CDR3 loop spans 16 amino acids. CDR3 sequence reads: CASSPLPGQIQETQYF. Written as DNA, the CDR3 is TGTGCCAGCTCACCGCTACCGGGACAGATTCAAGAGACCCAGTACTTC.